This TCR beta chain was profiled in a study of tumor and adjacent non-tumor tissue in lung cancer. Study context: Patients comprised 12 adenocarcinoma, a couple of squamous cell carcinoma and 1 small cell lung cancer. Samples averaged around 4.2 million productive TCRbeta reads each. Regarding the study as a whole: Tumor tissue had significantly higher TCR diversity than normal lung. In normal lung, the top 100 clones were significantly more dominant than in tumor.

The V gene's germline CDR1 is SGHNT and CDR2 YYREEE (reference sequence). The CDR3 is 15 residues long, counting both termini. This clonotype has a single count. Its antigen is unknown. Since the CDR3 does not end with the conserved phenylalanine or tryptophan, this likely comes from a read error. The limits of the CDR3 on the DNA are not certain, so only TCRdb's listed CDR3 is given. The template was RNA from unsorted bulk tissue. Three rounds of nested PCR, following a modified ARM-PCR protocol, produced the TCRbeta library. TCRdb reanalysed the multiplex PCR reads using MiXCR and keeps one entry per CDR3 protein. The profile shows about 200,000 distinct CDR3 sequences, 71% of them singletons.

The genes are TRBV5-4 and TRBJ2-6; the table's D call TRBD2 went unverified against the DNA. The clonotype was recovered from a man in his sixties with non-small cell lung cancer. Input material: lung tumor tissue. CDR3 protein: CASRWDFPGANVLTL.